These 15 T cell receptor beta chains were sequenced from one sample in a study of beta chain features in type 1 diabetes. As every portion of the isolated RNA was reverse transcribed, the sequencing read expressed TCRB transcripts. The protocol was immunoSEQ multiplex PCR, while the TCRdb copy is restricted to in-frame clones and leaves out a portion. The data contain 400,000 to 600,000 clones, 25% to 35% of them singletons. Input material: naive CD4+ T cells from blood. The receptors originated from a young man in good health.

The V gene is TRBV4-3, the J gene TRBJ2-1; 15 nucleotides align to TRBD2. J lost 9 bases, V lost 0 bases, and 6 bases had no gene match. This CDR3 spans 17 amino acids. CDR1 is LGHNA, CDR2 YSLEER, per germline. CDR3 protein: CASSQDWTSGRAGEQFF. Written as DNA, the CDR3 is TGCGCCAGCAGCCAAGATTGGACTAGCGGGAGGGCCGGTGAGCAGTTCTTC.

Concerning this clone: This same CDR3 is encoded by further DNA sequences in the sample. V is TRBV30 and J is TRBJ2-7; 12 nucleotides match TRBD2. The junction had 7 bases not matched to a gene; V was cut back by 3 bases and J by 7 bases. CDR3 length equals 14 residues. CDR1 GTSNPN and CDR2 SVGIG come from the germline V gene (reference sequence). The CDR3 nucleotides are TGTGCCTGGAGCCGGGGACTAGCGGGCTTAGAGCAGTACTTC. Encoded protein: CAWSRGLAGLEQYF. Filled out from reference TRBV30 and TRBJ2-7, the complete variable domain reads SQTIHQWPATLVQPVGSPLSLECTVEGTSNPNLYWYRQAAGRGLQLLFYSVGIGQISSEVPQNLSASRPQDRQFILSSKKLLLSDSGFYLCAWSRGLAGLEQYFGPGTRLTVT.

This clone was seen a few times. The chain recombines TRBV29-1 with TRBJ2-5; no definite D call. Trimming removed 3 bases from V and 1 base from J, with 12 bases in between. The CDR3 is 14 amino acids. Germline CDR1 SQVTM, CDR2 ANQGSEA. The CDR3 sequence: CSVESLASQETQYF. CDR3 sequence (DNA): TGCAGCGTTGAGAGTCTCGCCAGCCAAGAGACCCAGTACTTC.

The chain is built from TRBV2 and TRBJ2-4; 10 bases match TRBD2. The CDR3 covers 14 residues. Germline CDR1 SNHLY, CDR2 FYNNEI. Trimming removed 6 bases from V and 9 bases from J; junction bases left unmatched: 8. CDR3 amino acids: CASSPGTSVSIQYF. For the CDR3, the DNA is TGTGCCAGCAGCCCCGGGACTAGCGTTAGCATTCAGTACTTC.

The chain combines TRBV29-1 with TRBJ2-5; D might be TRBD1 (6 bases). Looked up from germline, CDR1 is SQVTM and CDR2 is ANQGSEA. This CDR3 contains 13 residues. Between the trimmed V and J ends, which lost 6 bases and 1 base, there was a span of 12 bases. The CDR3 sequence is CSVGDNLQETQYF. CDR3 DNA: TGCAGCGTGGGGGACAATCTCCAAGAGACCCAGTACTTC. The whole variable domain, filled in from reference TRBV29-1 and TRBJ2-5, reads SAVISQKPSRDICQRGTSLTIQCQVDSQVTMMFWYRQQPGQSLTLIATANQGSEATYESGFVIDKFPISRPNLTFSTLTVSNMSPEDSSIYLCSVGDNLQETQYFGPGTRLLVL.

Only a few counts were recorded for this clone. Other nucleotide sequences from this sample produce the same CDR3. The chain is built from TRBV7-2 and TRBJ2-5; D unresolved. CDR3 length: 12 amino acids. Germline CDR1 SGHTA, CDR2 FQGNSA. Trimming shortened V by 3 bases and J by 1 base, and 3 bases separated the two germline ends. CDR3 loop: CASSFGQETQYF. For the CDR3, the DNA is TGTGCCAGCAGCTTCGGCCAAGAGACCCAGTACTTC.

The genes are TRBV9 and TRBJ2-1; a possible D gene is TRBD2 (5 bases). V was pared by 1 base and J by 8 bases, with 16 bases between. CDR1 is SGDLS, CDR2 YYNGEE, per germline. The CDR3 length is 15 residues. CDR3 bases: TGTGCCAGCAGCGTAACCCGCGGGCCCTGGGATGAGCAGTTCTTC. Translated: CASSVTRGPWDEQFF. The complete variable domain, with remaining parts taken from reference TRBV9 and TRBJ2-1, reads DSGVTQTPKHLITATGQRVTLRCSPRSGDLSVYWYQQSLDQGLQFLIQYYNGEERAKGNILERFSAQQFPDLHSELNLSSLELGDSALYFCASSVTRGPWDEQFFGPGTRLTVL.

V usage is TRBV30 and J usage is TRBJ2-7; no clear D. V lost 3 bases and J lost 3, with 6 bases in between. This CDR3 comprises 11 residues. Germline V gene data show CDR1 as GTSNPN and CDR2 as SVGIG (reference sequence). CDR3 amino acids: CAWSADYEQYF. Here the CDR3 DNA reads TGTGCCTGGAGCGCGGACTACGAGCAGTACTTC.

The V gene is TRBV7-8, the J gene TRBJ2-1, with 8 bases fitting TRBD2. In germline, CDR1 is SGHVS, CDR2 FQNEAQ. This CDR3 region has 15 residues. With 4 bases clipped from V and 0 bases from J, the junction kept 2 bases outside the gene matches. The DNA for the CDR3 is TGTGCCAGCAGCTCCGGGACTAGCTCCTACAATGAGCAGTTCTTC. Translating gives CASSSGTSSYNEQFF.

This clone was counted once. CDR3 DNA: TGTGCCACCAGCAGAGGTGGACTGACCTCTGGGGCCAACGTCCTGACTTTC. Translation: CATSRGGLTSGANVLTF. The gene calls are TRBV15 and TRBJ2-6, with D perhaps matching TRBD2 (5 bases). CDR3 length equals 17 residues. Germline V CDR1 and CDR2: LNHNV, YYDKDF (reference sequence). V shed 1 base and J shed 0 bases, with 10 bases lying between them.

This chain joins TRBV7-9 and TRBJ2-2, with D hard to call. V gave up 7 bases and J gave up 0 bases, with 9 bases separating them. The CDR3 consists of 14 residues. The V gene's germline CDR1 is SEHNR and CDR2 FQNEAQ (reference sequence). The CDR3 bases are TGTGCCAGCACCCCCAAGACGAACACCGGGGAGCTGTTTTTT. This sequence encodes CASTPKTNTGELFF.

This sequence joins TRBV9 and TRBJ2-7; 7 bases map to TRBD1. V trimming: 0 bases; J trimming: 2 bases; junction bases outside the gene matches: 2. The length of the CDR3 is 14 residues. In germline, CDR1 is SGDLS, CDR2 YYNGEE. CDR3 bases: TGTGCCAGCAGCGTAGAGAGGGGGCCCTACGAGCAGTACTTC. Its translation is CASSVERGPYEQYF.

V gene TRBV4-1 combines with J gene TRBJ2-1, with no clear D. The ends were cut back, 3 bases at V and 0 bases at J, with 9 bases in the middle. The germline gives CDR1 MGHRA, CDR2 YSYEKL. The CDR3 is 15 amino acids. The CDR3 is CASSHLPSSYNEQFF. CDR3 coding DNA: TGCGCCAGCAGCCACCTACCGAGCTCCTACAATGAGCAGTTCTTC.

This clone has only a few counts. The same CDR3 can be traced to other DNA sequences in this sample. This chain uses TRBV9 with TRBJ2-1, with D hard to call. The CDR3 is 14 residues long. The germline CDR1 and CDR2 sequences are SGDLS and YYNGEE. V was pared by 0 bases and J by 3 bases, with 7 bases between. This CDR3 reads CASSVAASYNEQFF. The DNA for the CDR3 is TGTGCCAGCAGCGTAGCCGCTAGCTACAATGAGCAGTTCTTC.

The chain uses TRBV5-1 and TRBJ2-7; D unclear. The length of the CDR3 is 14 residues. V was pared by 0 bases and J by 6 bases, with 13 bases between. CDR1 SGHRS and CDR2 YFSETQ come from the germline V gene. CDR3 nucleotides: TGCGCCAGCAGCTTGGGGACCGGGCCGTCCGAGCAGTACTTC. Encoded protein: CASSLGTGPSEQYF.